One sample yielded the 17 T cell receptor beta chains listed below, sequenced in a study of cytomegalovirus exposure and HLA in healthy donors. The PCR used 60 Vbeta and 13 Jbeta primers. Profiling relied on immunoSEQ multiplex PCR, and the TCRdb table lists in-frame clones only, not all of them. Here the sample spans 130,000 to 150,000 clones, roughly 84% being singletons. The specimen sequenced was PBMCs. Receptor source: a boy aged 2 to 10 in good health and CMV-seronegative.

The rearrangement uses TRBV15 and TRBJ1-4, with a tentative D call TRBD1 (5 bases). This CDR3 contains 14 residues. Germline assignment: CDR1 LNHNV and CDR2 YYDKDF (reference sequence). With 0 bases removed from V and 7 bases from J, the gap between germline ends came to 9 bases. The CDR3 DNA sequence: TGTGCCACCAGCAGAGATACGGGGGGTGAAAAACTGTTTTTT. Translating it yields CATSRDTGGEKLFF.

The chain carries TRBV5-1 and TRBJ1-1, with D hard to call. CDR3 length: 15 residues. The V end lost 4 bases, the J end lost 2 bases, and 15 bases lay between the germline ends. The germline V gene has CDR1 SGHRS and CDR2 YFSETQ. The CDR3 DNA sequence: TGCGCCAGCAGCCTCTCCGGGAACGGCAACACTGAAGCTTTCTTT. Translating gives CASSLSGNGNTEAFF.

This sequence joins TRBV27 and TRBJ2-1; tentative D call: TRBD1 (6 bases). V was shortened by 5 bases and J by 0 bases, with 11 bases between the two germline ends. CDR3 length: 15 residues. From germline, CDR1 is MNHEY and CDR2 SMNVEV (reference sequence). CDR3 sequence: CASSPQGSSYNEQFF. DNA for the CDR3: TGTGCCAGCAGTCCACAGGGAAGCTCCTACAATGAGCAGTTCTTC.

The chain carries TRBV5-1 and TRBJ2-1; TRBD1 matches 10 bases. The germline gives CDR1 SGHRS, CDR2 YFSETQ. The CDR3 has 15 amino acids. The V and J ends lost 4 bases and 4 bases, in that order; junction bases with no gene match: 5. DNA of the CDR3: TGCGCCAGCAGCCCCGGGGGACAGGGGTACAATGAGCAGTTCTTC. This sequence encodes CASSPGGQGYNEQFF.

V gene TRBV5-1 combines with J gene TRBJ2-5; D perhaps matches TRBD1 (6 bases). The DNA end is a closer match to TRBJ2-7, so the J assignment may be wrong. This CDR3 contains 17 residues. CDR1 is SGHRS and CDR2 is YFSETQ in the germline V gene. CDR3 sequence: CASSRTGTGAAVYEQYF. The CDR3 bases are TGCGCCAGCAGCCGTACAGGGACCGGAGCCGCCGTCTACGAGCAGTACTTC.

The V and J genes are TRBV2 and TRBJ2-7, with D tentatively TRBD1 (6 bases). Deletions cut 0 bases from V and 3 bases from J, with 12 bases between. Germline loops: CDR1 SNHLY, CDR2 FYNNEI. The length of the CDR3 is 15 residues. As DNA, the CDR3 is TGTGCCAGCAGTGAAGCGCCGCAGGGGATCTACGAGCAGTACTTC. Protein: CASSEAPQGIYEQYF.

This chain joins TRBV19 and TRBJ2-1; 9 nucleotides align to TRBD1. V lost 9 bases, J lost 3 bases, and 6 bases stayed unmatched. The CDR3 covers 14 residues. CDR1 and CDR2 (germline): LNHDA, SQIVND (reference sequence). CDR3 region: CASHQDRGYNEQFF. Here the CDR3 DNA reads TGTGCCAGCCACCAGGACAGGGGCTACAATGAGCAGTTCTTC. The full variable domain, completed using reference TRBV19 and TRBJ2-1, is DGGITQSPKYLFRKEGQNVTLSCEQNLNHDAMYWYRQDPGQGLRLIYYSQIVNDFQKGDIAEGYSVSREKKESFPLTVTSAQKNPTAFYLCASHQDRGYNEQFFGPGTRLTVL.

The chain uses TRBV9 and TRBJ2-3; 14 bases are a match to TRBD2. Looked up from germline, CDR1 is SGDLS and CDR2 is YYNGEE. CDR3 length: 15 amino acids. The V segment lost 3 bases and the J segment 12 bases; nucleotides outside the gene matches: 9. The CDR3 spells CASSASGTSGRRQYF. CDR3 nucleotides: TGTGCCAGCAGCGCATCCGGGACTAGCGGGAGAAGACAGTATTTT.

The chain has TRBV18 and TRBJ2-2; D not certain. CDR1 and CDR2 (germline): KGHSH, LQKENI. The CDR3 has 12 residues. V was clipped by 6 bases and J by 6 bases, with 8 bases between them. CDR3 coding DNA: TGTGCCAGCTCTCCTTCTTCCGGGGAGCTGTTTTTT. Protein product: CASSPSSGELFF.

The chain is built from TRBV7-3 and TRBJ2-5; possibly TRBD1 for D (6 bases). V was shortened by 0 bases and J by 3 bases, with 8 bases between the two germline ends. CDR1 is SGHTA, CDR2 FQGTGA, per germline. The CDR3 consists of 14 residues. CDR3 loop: CASSLTGAKETQYF. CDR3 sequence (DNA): TGTGCCAGCAGCTTAACGGGGGCGAAAGAGACCCAGTACTTC.

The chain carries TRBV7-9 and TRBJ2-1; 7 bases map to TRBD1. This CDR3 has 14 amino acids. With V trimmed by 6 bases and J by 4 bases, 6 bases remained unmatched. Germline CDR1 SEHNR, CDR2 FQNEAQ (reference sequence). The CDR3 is CASRLRDSYNEQFF. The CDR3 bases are TGTGCCAGCAGACTTCGGGACAGTTACAATGAGCAGTTCTTC.

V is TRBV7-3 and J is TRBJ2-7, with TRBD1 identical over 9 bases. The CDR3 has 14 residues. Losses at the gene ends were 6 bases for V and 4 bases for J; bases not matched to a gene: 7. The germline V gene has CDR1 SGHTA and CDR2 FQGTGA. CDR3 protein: CASRSGTGRYEQYF. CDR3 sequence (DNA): TGTGCCAGCAGGTCCGGGACAGGGCGGTACGAGCAGTACTTC.

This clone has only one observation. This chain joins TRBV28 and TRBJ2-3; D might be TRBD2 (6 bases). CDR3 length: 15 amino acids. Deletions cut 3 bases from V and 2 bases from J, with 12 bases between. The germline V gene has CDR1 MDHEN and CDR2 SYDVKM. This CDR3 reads CASSFRGRYTDTQYF. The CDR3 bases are TGTGCCAGCAGTTTTCGTGGGAGGTACACAGATACGCAGTATTTT.

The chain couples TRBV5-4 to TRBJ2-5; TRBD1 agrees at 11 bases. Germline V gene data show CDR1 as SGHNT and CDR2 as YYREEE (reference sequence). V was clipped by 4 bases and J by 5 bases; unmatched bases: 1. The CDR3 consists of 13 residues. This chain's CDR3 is CASSRTGGETQYF. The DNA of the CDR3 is TGTGCCAGCAGCCGGACAGGGGGCGAGACCCAGTACTTC. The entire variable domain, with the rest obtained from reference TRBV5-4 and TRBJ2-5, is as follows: ETGVTQSPTHLIKTRGQQVTLRCSSQSGHNTVSWYQQALGQGPQFIFQYYREEENGRGNFPPRFSGLQFPNYSSELNVNALELDDSALYLCASSRTGGETQYFGPGTRLLVL.

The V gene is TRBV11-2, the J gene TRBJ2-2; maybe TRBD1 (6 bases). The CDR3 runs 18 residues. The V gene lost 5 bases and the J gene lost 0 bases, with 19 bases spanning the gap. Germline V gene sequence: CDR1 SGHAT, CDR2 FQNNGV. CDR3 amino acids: CASSPLRQALTNTGELFF. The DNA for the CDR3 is TGTGCCAGCAGCCCACTCCGACAGGCACTGACGAACACCGGGGAGCTGTTTTTT.

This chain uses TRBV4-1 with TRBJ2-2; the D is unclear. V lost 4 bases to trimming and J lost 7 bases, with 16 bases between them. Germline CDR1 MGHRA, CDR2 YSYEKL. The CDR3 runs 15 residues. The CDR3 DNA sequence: TGCGCCAGCAGCCTGGTCGTACTAATAGACGGGGAGCTGTTTTTT. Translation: CASSLVVLIDGELFF.

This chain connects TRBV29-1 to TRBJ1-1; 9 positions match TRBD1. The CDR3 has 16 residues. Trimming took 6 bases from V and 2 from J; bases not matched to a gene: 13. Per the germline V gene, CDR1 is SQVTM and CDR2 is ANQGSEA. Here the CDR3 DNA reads TGCAGCGTGGGGCGAACAGGGGGCACTCGCAACACTGAAGCTTTCTTT. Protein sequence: CSVGRTGGTRNTEAFF.